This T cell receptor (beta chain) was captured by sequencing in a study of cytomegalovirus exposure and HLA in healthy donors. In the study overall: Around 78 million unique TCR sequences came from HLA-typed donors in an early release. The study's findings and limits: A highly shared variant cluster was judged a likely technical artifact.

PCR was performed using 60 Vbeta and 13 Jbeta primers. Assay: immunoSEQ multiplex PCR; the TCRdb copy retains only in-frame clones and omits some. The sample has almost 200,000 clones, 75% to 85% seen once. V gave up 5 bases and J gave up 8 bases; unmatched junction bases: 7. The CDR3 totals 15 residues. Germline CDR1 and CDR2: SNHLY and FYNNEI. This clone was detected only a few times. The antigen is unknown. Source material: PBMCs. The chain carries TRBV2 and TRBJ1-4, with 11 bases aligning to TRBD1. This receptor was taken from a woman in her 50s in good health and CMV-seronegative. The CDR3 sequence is CASSRTGGRSEKLFF. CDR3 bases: TGTGCCAGCAGTCGGACAGGGGGCCGTAGCGAAAAACTGTTTTTT.